These 10 T cell receptor beta chains originate from one sample sequenced in a study of blood T cells in healthy people across ages. A second PCR, run for roughly 7 to 12 cycles, used a sample-barcoded 5' primer plus a J-beta primer mix. A single record per CDR3 protein comes from TCRdb applying MiXCR to the 5' RACE reads. The table shows about 570,000 distinct CDR3 sequences, with about 29% occurring only once. This sample also belongs to another study, concerning T cells of mothers and their children.

The sequencing input was blood. These receptors all stem from a boy younger than 10 in good health.

The J gene is TRBJ2-5, the V gene TRBV5-1, with 7 bases fitting TRBD1. The closer fit of TRBJ2-1 to the DNA end suggests the J call may be wrong. The CDR3 sequence is 17 residues long. Germline V gives CDR1 SGHRS, CDR2 YFSETQ. CDR3 nucleotides: TGCGCCAGCAGCTTGGCAGGGGCGAGGGGGCTTAGCAATGAGCAGTTCTTC. It is translated as CASSLAGARGLSNEQFF.

This sequence joins TRBV13 and TRBJ2-1; TRBD2 agrees at 12 bases. The germline CDR1 and CDR2 sequences are PRHDT and FYEKMQ (reference sequence). Trimming at V came to 3 bases and at J to 1 base, leaving 4 bases not matched to a gene. The CDR3 consists of 17 residues. The CDR3 is CASSFHTSGRSYNEQFF. The CDR3 DNA is TGTGCCAGCAGCTTCCACACTAGCGGGAGGTCCTACAATGAGCAGTTCTTC.

CDR3 in amino acids: CASSSPPGQVDSPLHF. The DNA for the CDR3 is TGCGCCAGCAGCTCACCACCGGGACAGGTCGATTCACCCCTCCACTTT. The rearrangement joins TRBV5-1 to TRBJ1-6; 8 bases are shared with TRBD1. Germline V gene sequence: CDR1 SGHRS, CDR2 YFSETQ. The CDR3 totals 16 residues. After removal of 3 bases from V and 8 bases from J, the junction contained 10 bases not matched to a gene.

The chain links TRBV7-8 to TRBJ2-3; unclear D gene. This CDR3 is built from 14 residues. Germline V gene data show CDR1 as SGHVS and CDR2 as FQNEAQ. Trimming cost V 2 bases and J 6 bases, with 12 bases left between them. The CDR3 here is CASSLRTTADTQYF. The CDR3 coding sequence is TGTGCCAGCAGCTTACGTACAACTGCCGATACGCAGTATTTT.

The chain recombines TRBV29-1 with TRBJ2-3; a weak D match, TRBD2 (5 bases). Between the trimmed V and J ends, which lost 3 bases and 5 bases, there was a span of 12 bases. Germline V lookup: CDR1 SQVTM, CDR2 ANQGSEA. The CDR3 loop spans 13 amino acids. Written as DNA, the CDR3 is TGCAGCGTTGATGGAGGTTTGGTAGATACGCAGTATTTT. Translating gives CSVDGGLVDTQYF.

This clonotype was seen a single time. The chain combines TRBV5-1 with TRBJ1-1; D unresolved. The germline V gene encodes CDR1 SGHRS and CDR2 YFSETQ. The CDR3 runs to 15 residues. Trimming removed 4 bases from V and 4 bases from J, with 17 bases in between. Here the CDR3 reads CASSPSAGLGTEAFF. Here the CDR3 DNA reads TGCGCCAGCAGCCCCTCGGCGGGGTTGGGCACTGAAGCTTTCTTT.

The V call is TRBV6-5, the J call TRBJ2-1, with D perhaps matching TRBD2 (6 bases). The J call is uncertain, as TRBJ2-5 better fits the DNA end. The CDR3 runs to 13 residues. CDR1 is MNHEY, CDR2 SVGAGI, per germline. The CDR3 DNA sequence: TGTGCCAGCAGTTACACTGCCTGGGAGGCCCAGTACTTC. Translation gives CASSYTAWEAQYF.

In this sample, this clonotype turned up many times. The rearrangement uses TRBV12-3 or TRBV12-4 and TRBJ1-2, with 7 bases identical to TRBD1. This CDR3 comprises 16 residues. Trimming removed 1 base from V and 4 bases from J; junction bases left unmatched: 9. CDR3 in DNA: TGTGCCAGCAGTTTAGGTATCTGGACAGGCCTCTATGGCTACACCTTC. It specifies CASSLGIWTGLYGYTF.

The rearrangement uses TRBV2 and TRBJ2-1, with D perhaps matching TRBD1 (8 bases). The closer fit of TRBJ2-7 to the DNA end suggests the J call may be wrong. Looked up from germline, CDR1 is SNHLY and CDR2 is FYNNEI. The CDR3 has 14 residues. DNA of the CDR3: TGTGCCAGCAGGGAACAGGGGGGGCCCTACGAGCAGTACTTC. Translated: CASREQGGPYEQYF.

The chain carries TRBV11-2 and TRBJ2-5; no definite D call. The better agreement between TRBJ2-7 and the DNA end casts doubt on the J call. The CDR3 has 12 residues. Germline V gene sequence: CDR1 SGHAT, CDR2 FQNNGV. CDR3 region: CASTIVGNEQYF. For the CDR3, the DNA is TGTGCCAGCACCATTGTGGGCAACGAGCAGTACTTC.